This TCR beta chain was profiled in a study of shared clonotypes between healthy human individuals. V lost 1 base, J lost 3 bases, and 8 bases stayed unmatched. CDR3 size: 16 residues. Germline assignment: CDR1 LGHNT and CDR2 FRNRAP. Assay execution proceeded at the deep level. Assay: immunoSEQ multiplex PCR; the TCRdb copy retains only in-frame clones and omits some. The sample contains some 2,100,000 clones, 85% to 95% of which appear only once. CD8 cells classed as naive were CD45RO-negative and positively selected for CCR7, excluding terminally differentiated effector memory CD45RA+ cells. V usage is TRBV12-5 and J usage is TRBJ2-7; 8 nucleotides align to TRBD2. Sequencing was carried out using naive CD8+ T cells from PBMCs. The source is a man younger than 35 in good health. Some clones in this sample may be carry-over from other donors' samples. In DNA, the CDR3 is TGTGCTAGTGGTTTGGACGTAGCGGGAAGCTACTACGAGCAGTACTTC. Translating it yields CASGLDVAGSYYEQYF.